The clone carrying this T cell receptor (beta chain) was seen a single time. The record originates from a study of blood T cell repertoires in COVID-19. As handled by the study authors: Researchers report that nucleated cell counts were estimated from reference gene primer amplification. The repertoire was sequenced with immunoSEQ multiplex PCR; TCRdb's copy has only in-frame clones and lacks some. V and J calls and clone size come straight from that table; D and trimming were deduced from the DNA. The sample holds around 320,000 clones, 85% to 90% seen once. Specimen: PBMCs or T cells enriched from blood (not recorded which). The receptor comes from a woman aged 45-65 years who had been exposed to COVID-19.

The CDR3: CASSLSFGRGTNEQFF. In DNA form, the CDR3 reads TGTGCCAGCAGTTTATCATTCGGGAGAGGGACCAATGAGCAGTTCTTC. V gene TRBV27 combines with J gene TRBJ2-1; D may be TRBD2 (6 bases). Germline V gene sequence: CDR1 MNHEY, CDR2 SMNVEV (reference sequence). The CDR3 is 16 residues long. The germline V and J ends were trimmed by 0 bases and 6 bases, with 15 bases remaining between them.